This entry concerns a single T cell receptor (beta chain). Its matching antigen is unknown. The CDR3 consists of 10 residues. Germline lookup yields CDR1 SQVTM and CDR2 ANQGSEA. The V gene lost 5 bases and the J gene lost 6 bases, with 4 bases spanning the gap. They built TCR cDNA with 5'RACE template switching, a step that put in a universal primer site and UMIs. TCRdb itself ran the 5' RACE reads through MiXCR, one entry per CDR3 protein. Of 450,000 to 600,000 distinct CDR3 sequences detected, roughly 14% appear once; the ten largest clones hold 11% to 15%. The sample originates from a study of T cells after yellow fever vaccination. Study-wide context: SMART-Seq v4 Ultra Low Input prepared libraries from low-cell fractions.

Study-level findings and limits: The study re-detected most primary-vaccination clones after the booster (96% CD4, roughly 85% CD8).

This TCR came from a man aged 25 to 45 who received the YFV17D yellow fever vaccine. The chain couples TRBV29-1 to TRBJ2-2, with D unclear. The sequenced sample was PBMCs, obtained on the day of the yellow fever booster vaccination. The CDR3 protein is CSVKAGELFF. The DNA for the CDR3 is TGCAGCGTTAAAGCCGGGGAGCTGTTTTTT.